This T cell receptor beta chain derives from a study of cytomegalovirus exposure and HLA in healthy donors. To note about this clone: Its antigen is not identified.

The PCR had 60 Vbeta and 13 Jbeta primers. This table comes from immunoSEQ multiplex PCR, and its TCRdb copy is limited to in-frame clones, with some not included. The sample includes 100,000 to 120,000 clones, over 65% of them seen just once. Overall study results and limits: DRB1 had the most TCR associations and HLA-C the fewest, a later analysis found, with rates varying by HLA locus. In an earlier analysis, most TCR beta V segments were productive about 90% or about 30% of the time. TCR beta chain V- and J-gene trimming was linked, in a later analysis, to a missense variant in DCLRE1C. Researchers reportedly found TCR beta sequences accurately predicted most subjects' HLA-A and HLA-B alleles.

From germline, CDR1 is SGHDT and CDR2 YYEEEE. CDR3 size: 18 residues. V lost 6 bases, J lost 0 bases, and 22 bases lay in between. This receptor was identified in a man aged 25-45 years in good health and CMV-seropositive. The chain has TRBV5-6 and TRBJ2-1; D remains unclear. The specimen was PBMCs. The CDR3 region has the DNA TGTGCCAGCACCGAAGCCGTTTGGCGGATGAGCTCCTACAATGAGCAGTTCTTC. It encodes CASTEAVWRMSSYNEQFF.